This TCR beta chain was captured by sequencing in a study of T cells in Graves' hyperthyroidism and ophthalmopathy. This clonotype showed up many times. The TCR beta CDR3 regions underwent amplification using RNA transcripts as the source. Carried out on the TCR CDR3, a first-round RT-PCR used the HTBI primer set. MiXCR was run by TCRdb on the multiplex PCR reads, yielding one entry per CDR3 protein. The sample carries under 450,000 distinct CDR3 sequences, less than 20% recorded once. There are 14 residues in the CDR3. The V and J ends lost 6 bases and 3 bases, in that order; junction bases with no gene match: 8. CDR1 is MNHNS and CDR2 is SASEGT in the germline V gene.

This receptor was obtained from a woman under 30 with Graves' hyperthyroidism. Input material: blood. The chain recombines TRBV6-1 with TRBJ2-7; TRBD1 matches at 7 bases. The CDR3 sequence is CASSPGTVIYEQYF. For the CDR3, the DNA is TGTGCCAGCAGCCCCGGGACAGTTATCTACGAGCAGTACTTC.